This is a list of T cell receptor beta chains from one sample in a study of T-cell reconstitution after alpha-beta-depleted transplantation in children. Each CDR3 protein is one row after TCRdb ran MiXCR on the PCR reads. This table holds about 580,000 distinct CDR3 sequences, around 23% found once. The sequencing used PBMCs, mostly from graft donor cells, collected 360 days after TCRalphabeta/CD19-depleted stem cell transplant. The receptors stem from a boy less than two years old who had a stem cell transplant for acute myeloid leukemia, so the T cells may come from the graft donor. CDR3s leave out the opening cysteine and the closing phenylalanine or tryptophan. Fields, in order: D gene, J gene, V gene, CDR3 protein. A D gene is named only where the DNA matches it firmly.

D gene: -
J gene: TRBJ2-5
V gene: TRBV10-3
CDR3 protein: AIRDQETQY

D gene: -
J gene: TRBJ2-3
V gene: TRBV9
CDR3 protein: ASSRTVTTDTQY

D gene: -
J gene: TRBJ1-5
V gene: TRBV7-2
CDR3 protein: ASSTGLEGQPQH

D gene: TRBD1
J gene: TRBJ1-1
V gene: TRBV20-1
CDR3 protein: SARSDRVGTEAF

D gene: -
J gene: TRBJ2-1
V gene: TRBV30
CDR3 protein: AWSVPLVIHEQF

D gene: TRBD1
J gene: TRBJ2-4
V gene: TRBV12-3/TRBV12-4
CDR3 protein: ASSPGQGNIQY

D gene: -
J gene: TRBJ1-5
V gene: TRBV11-3
CDR3 protein: ASSPGDNQPQH

D gene: -
J gene: TRBJ1-2
V gene: TRBV6-1
CDR3 protein: ASSEAWGATVH

D gene: TRBD2
J gene: TRBJ2-3
V gene: TRBV15
CDR3 protein: ATSRERLAGGDSTDTQY

D gene: -
J gene: TRBJ1-3
V gene: TRBV12-3/TRBV12-4
CDR3 protein: ASTQAGRGNTIY

D gene: TRBD1
J gene: TRBJ2-3
V gene: TRBV29-1
CDR3 protein: SVVQGDSTDTQY

D gene: -
J gene: TRBJ2-3
V gene: TRBV12-3/TRBV12-4
CDR3 protein: ASSPPLRSSSTDTQY

D gene: -
J gene: TRBJ1-3
V gene: TRBV29-1
CDR3 protein: SVRDSAGNTTY

D gene: TRBD1
J gene: TRBJ2-1
V gene: TRBV20-1
CDR3 protein: SARESGQGSHNEQF

D gene: TRBD1
J gene: TRBJ1-2
V gene: TRBV5-1
CDR3 protein: ASSLDGTGIGIPDGYT

D gene: TRBD2
J gene: TRBJ2-2
V gene: TRBV11-3
CDR3 protein: ASSLDLAGAGELF

D gene: -
J gene: TRBJ1-1
V gene: TRBV7-2
CDR3 protein: ASSLTLGGEAF

D gene: -
J gene: TRBJ2-5
V gene: TRBV5-1
CDR3 protein: ASSLESRNFQETQY

D gene: TRBD2
J gene: TRBJ2-5
V gene: TRBV4-3
CDR3 protein: ASSQDLAGQRETQY

D gene: -
J gene: TRBJ2-7
V gene: TRBV5-1
CDR3 protein: ASSLIFGTPSYEQY

D gene: -
J gene: TRBJ2-7
V gene: TRBV20-1
CDR3 protein: SARGGSIYEQY

D gene: -
J gene: TRBJ1-5
V gene: TRBV20-1
CDR3 protein: SARIRQDSNQPQH

D gene: TRBD1
J gene: TRBJ2-1
V gene: TRBV20-1
CDR3 protein: SASYRDREWNEQF

D gene: TRBD1
J gene: TRBJ1-1
V gene: TRBV29-1
CDR3 protein: SVGDRGFPAF

D gene: TRBD1
J gene: TRBJ2-5
V gene: TRBV29-1
CDR3 protein: SVEGVWDRTQETQY

D gene: -
J gene: TRBJ1-2
V gene: TRBV20-1
CDR3 protein: SAKTEYGYT

D gene: TRBD1
J gene: TRBJ1-1
V gene: TRBV6-5
CDR3 protein: ASSYRDRGKNTEAF

D gene: -
J gene: TRBJ1-2
V gene: TRBV12-3/TRBV12-4
CDR3 protein: ASTLRRGGFYGYT

D gene: TRBD1
J gene: TRBJ2-7
V gene: TRBV5-1
CDR3 protein: ASSLSGTGEYEQY

D gene: -
J gene: TRBJ2-2
V gene: TRBV10-2
CDR3 protein: ASRDTRLGPGELF

D gene: -
J gene: TRBJ1-1
V gene: TRBV27
CDR3 protein: ASSFSGSGTEAF

D gene: -
J gene: TRBJ1-1
V gene: TRBV7-9
CDR3 protein: ASSGGGVEAF

D gene: -
J gene: TRBJ2-1
V gene: TRBV29-1
CDR3 protein: SALHRWGAYNEQF

D gene: -
J gene: TRBJ2-1
V gene: TRBV20-1
CDR3 protein: SARMGMSYNEQF

D gene: -
J gene: TRBJ1-2
V gene: TRBV7-9
CDR3 protein: ASSLASGANYGYT

D gene: -
J gene: TRBJ2-7
V gene: TRBV7-9
CDR3 protein: ASSLNAQVGQSYEQY

D gene: -
J gene: TRBJ2-7
V gene: TRBV27
CDR3 protein: ASRPLTASYEQY

D gene: -
J gene: TRBJ1-6
V gene: TRBV18
CDR3 protein: ASSPNTGKSSPLH

D gene: -
J gene: TRBJ1-6
V gene: TRBV20-1
CDR3 protein: SAGGPFVDSPLH

D gene: TRBD2
J gene: TRBJ2-5
V gene: TRBV7-9
CDR3 protein: ASSLVAGDGETQY

D gene: -
J gene: TRBJ2-5
V gene: TRBV5-1
CDR3 protein: ASKMGLTAAETQY

D gene: -
J gene: TRBJ1-2
V gene: TRBV12-3/TRBV12-4
CDR3 protein: ASSTRDTYGYT